This TCR beta chain was captured by sequencing in a study of T cell repertoires in cytomegalovirus infection. Turning to the study itself: Recently described HLA-C-restricted plus well-studied HLA-B-restricted CMV epitopes were used. Matching HLA type and CMV infection were both indicated by public TCR beta signatures. Study-wide results and limits: There were carriers of CMV plus the relevant HLA, and cumulative public TCR beta family frequency identified them. CMV-specific TCR beta clonotypes restricted by HLA-C were the ones dominating the ex vivo response.

This clonotype showed up just a few times. The antigen remains undetermined. TCRdb reprocessed the reads with MiXCR, giving one entry per CDR3 protein. The data hold under 850,000 distinct CDR3 sequences, with 30% to 40% observed a single time. V lost 7 bases and J lost 0; bases outside the gene matches: 5. The CDR3 runs 14 residues. From germline, CDR1 is MDHEN and CDR2 SYDVKM. The chain carries TRBV28 and TRBJ1-1; 7 bases are shared with TRBD1. Sequenced material: cultured PBMCs, taken from culture after CMV antigen stimulation. This TCR was sampled from a human donor in good health (CMV status not recorded). Some clones in this sample may be carry-over from other donors' samples. CDR3 sequence (DNA): TGTGCCAGCACCTCGACAGGGCTGAACACTGAAGCTTTCTTT. It is translated as CASTSTGLNTEAFF.